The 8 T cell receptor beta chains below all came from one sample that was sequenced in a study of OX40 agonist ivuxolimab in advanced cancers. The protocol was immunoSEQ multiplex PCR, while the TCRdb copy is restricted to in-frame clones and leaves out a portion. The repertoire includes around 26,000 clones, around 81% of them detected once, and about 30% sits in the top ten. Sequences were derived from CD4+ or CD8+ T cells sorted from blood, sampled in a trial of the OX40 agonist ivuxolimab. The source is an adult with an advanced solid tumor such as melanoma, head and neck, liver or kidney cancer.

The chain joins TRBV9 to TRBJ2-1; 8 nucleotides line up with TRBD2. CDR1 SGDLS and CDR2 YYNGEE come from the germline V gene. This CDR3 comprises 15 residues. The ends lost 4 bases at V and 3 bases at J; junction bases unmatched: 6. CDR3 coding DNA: TGTGCCAGCAGCACCAGCGGGAGCGTCTACAATGAGCAGTTCTTC. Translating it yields CASSTSGSVYNEQFF.

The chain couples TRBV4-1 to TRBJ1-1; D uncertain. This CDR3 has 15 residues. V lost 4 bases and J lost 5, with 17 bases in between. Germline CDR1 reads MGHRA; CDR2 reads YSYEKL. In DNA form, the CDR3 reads TGCGCCAGCAGCCCAATGCAGATAGAAGGAACTGAAGCTTTCTTT. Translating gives CASSPMQIEGTEAFF.

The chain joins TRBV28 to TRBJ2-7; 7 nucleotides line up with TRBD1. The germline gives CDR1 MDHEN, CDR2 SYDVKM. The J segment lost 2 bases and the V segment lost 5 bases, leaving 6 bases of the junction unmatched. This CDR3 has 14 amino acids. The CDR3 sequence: CASSVRDSTYEQYF. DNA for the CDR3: TGTGCCAGCAGTGTCCGGGACAGTACCTACGAGCAGTACTTC.

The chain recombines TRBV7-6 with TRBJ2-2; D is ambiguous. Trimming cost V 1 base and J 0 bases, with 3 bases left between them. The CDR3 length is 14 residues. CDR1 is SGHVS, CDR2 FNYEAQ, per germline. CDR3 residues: CASSLGANTGELFF. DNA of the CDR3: TGTGCCAGCAGCTTAGGGGCGAACACCGGGGAGCTGTTTTTT.

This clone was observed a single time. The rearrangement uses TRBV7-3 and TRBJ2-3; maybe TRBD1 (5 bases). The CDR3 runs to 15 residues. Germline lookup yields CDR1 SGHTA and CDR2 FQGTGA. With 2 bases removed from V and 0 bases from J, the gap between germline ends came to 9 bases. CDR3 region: CASSLGATSTDTQYF. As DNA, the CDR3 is TGTGCCAGCAGCTTAGGGGCTACTAGCACAGATACGCAGTATTTT.

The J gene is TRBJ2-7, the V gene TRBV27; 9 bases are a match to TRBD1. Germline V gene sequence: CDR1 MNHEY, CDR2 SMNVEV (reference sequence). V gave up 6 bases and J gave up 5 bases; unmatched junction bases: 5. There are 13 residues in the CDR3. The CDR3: CASSGTGPHEQYF. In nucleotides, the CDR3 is TGTGCCAGCAGCGGGACAGGGCCCCACGAGCAGTACTTC.

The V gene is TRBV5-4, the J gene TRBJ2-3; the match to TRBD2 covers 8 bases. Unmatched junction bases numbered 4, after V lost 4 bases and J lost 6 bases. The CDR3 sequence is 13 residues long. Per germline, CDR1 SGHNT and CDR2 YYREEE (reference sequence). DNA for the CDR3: TGTGCCAGCAGCCTACGGGGGGGGGATACGCAGTATTTT. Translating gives CASSLRGGDTQYF.

Here the CDR3 DNA reads TGTGCCAGCAGCTTAGCAACGAAGAACACTGAAGCTTTCTTT. Protein product: CASSLATKNTEAFF. The V call is TRBV7-9, the J call TRBJ1-1; D gene uncertain. Trimming left V 0 bases short and J 1 base short, with 6 bases between. The CDR3 length is 14 residues. CDR1 and CDR2 (germline): SEHNR, FQNEAQ (reference sequence).